This is a list of T cell receptor beta chains from one sample in a study of cytomegalovirus exposure and HLA in healthy donors. Sequenced by immunoSEQ multiplex PCR; TCRdb stores in-frame clones only, minus some. Among some 140,000 clones listed, 65% to 85% were seen once. Sequences were obtained from PBMCs. The receptors stem from a woman under 30 in good health and CMV-seronegative. The CDR3 runs from the conserved cysteine through the conserved F or W. The D gene is left open where the match is weak. Clone size, where shown, is once, few, many, or a class for clones that have expanded.

D gene	V gene	J gene	clone size	CDR3 DNA	CDR3 protein
TRBD1	TRBV18	TRBJ1-2	.	TGTGCCAGCTCACCAAGGGACAGGGAAGGTGGCTACACCTTC	CASSPRDREGGYTF
.	TRBV19	TRBJ1-1	.	TGTGCCAGTAGTATAGAGGCCACAGACACTGAAGCTTTCTTT	CASSIEATDTEAFF
TRBD1	TRBV18	TRBJ2-1	.	TGTGCCAGCTCACTCACCCGGACAGGGGCATACAATGAGCAGTTCTTC	CASSLTRTGAYNEQFF
.	TRBV9	TRBJ1-5	.	TGTGCCACCTCCCACGGGTCTATGAGCAATCAGCCCCAGCATTTT	CATSHGSMSNQPQHF
TRBD1	TRBV7-8	TRBJ1-2	once	TGTGCCAGCAGCCCGGGCACAGGGGGCCTTGGCTACACCTTC	CASSPGTGGLGYTF
.	TRBV5-1	TRBJ1-4	once	TGCGCCAGCAGGTCGGGAGGGGGATCTGCAACTAATGAAAAACTGTTTTTT	CASRSGGGSATNEKLFF
TRBD2	TRBV9	TRBJ2-3	.	TGTGCCAGCAGCGTAGGGACTAGTATTACAGATACGCAGTATTTT	CASSVGTSITDTQYF
.	TRBV7-7	TRBJ1-6	.	TGTGCCACCTCGTTAGACAGAGATTCACCCCTCCACTTT	CATSLDRDSPLHF
TRBD2	TRBV5-6	TRBJ2-1	once	TGTGCCAGCAGCTCCGCCCGGGCTAGCGGTTTGAATGAGCAGTTCTTC	CASSSARASGLNEQFF
.	TRBV6-5	TRBJ2-5	once	TGTGCCAGCAGCAACGGGAGAGAGACCCAGTACTTC	CASSNGRETQYF
.	TRBV15	TRBJ2-5	.	TGTGCCACCAGCCCCCGACAGCCCCAAGAGACCCAGTACTTC	CATSPRQPQETQYF
.	TRBV5-1	TRBJ2-3	.	TGCGCCAGCCAGAGCACAGATACGCAGTATTTT	CASQSTDTQYF
.	TRBV10-3	TRBJ1-1	once	TGTGCCATCAGTGCCCTCCGCTCTACAGAGAGGAACACTGAAGCTTTCTTT	CAISALRSTERNTEAFF
.	TRBV30	TRBJ2-3	.	TGTGCCTGGAGCTCGAGAGGGACAGATACGCAGTATTTT	CAWSSRGTDTQYF
.	TRBV5-4	TRBJ1-4	many	TGTGCCAGCAGCCTAGAACCCGGCGAGGATGAAAAACTGTTTTTT	CASSLEPGEDEKLFF
TRBD2	TRBV7-6	TRBJ2-5	.	TGTGCCAGCACCAACCCGGGACTAGCGGGAGGACTCCAAGAGACCCAGTACTTC	CASTNPGLAGGLQETQYF
TRBD2	TRBV10-2	TRBJ2-5	.	TGCGCCAGCAGTGTTAGCGGGACTGAGACCCAGTACTTC	CASSVSGTETQYF
TRBD2	TRBV10-3	TRBJ2-7	few	TGTGCCATCAGTGAGCCGATACTAGCGGGGCGCCGGACATCCTACGAGCAGTACTTC	CAISEPILAGRRTSYEQYF
TRBD1	TRBV7-8	TRBJ2-3	.	TGTGCCAGCAGGACAGGGAAGCGAGATACGCAGTATTTT	CASRTGKRDTQYF
TRBD1	TRBV2	TRBJ2-2	once	TGTGCCAGCATTGGGGACAGCCCCACCGGGGAGCTGTTTTTT	CASIGDSPTGELFF
.	TRBV6-5	TRBJ1-1	.	TGTGCTACCGAGGGGGGGGGACGACACACTGAAGCTTTCTTT	CATEGGGRHTEAFF
.	TRBV9	TRBJ1-2	.	TGTGCCAGCAGCGTAGCTTCGGGGAGCGTTTTAGCTAACTATGGCTACACCTTC	CASSVASGSVLANYGYTF
.	TRBV6-5	TRBJ1-1	.	TGTGCCAGCAGGAGGGCCACTGAAGCTTTCTTT	CASRRATEAFF
.	TRBV5-1	TRBJ1-2	.	TGCGCCAGCAGCCCCTCGACAGGCGGTTACTATGGCTACACCTTC	CASSPSTGGYYGYTF
.	TRBV6-5	TRBJ1-2	.	TGTGCCAGCAGTTACGGTCCGGCGACAACTCCTGGCTACACCTTC	CASSYGPATTPGYTF
.	TRBV6-1	TRBJ2-2	.	TGTGCCAGCAGACAGTATAACACCGGGGAGCTGTTTTTT	CASRQYNTGELFF
.	TRBV6-5	TRBJ2-7	.	TGTGCCAGCAGTAACCAGGGACAAGGACTCTACGAGCAGTACTTC	CASSNQGQGLYEQYF
.	TRBV6-1	TRBJ1-1	few	TGTGCCAGCAGTGGTACTATGAACACTGAAGCTTTCTTT	CASSGTMNTEAFF
.	TRBV7-9	TRBJ1-1	few	TGTGCCAGCAGCTTAGCTGGGGGCTCTGAAGCTTTCTTT	CASSLAGGSEAFF
.	TRBV19	TRBJ1-5	.	TGTGCCAGTAGTATATCAGGTCAAAGCAATCAGCCCCAGCATTTT	CASSISGQSNQPQHF
.	TRBV7-9	TRBJ1-1	.	TGTGCCAGCAGCTCCACAGGGATCGGGGTCGAAGCTTTCTTT	CASSSTGIGVEAFF
.	TRBV10-2	TRBJ1-2	.	TGCGCCAGCAGTGAGTCGACTGGGGGGGCCGGCTATGGCTACACCTTC	CASSESTGGAGYGYTF
TRBD1	TRBV5-1	TRBJ1-3	.	TGCGCCAGCAAGGCAGGGACAGGGCTTGGGGCTGGAAACACCATATATTTT	CASKAGTGLGAGNTIYF
TRBD1	TRBV5-8	TRBJ1-3	.	TGTGCCAGCAGCACGGGACAGCCTGGAAACACCATATATTTT	CASSTGQPGNTIYF
.	TRBV5-1	TRBJ1-4	once	TGCGCCAGCAGCTTGGCAACCAGGGAATCGAGTGAAAAACTGTTTTTT	CASSLATRESSEKLFF
.	TRBV5-4	TRBJ2-3	.	TGTGCCAGCAGCCCGGACAGAGATACGCAGTATTTT	CASSPDRDTQYF
.	TRBV5-4	TRBJ2-2	.	TGTGCCAGCAGCTCGGACGGAGCGGGGAACACCGGGGAGCTGTTTTTT	CASSSDGAGNTGELFF
TRBD2	TRBV30	TRBJ2-2	.	TGTGCCTGGAGTGTATCACGGACTAGCGGGAGTCAAAGCGGGGAGCTGTTTTTT	CAWSVSRTSGSQSGELFF
.	TRBV14	TRBJ2-3	.	TGTGCCAGCAGCCAAGGTCAAAAAACAGATACGCAGTATTTT	CASSQGQKTDTQYF
TRBD1	TRBV6-1	TRBJ2-7	.	TGTGCCAGCAGTGAGGGTCCAGGGGGTCCCTACGAGCAGTACTTC	CASSEGPGGPYEQYF
.	TRBV5-1	TRBJ2-3	.	TGCGCCAGCAGCACTACTAGCACAGATACGCAGTATTTT	CASSTTSTDTQYF
TRBD1	TRBV9	TRBJ1-2	.	TGTGCCAGCAGCGCCGGACAGGCCTTATCTAACTATGGCTACACCTTC	CASSAGQALSNYGYTF
.	TRBV4-1	TRBJ2-1	.	TGCGCCAGCAGCCAGCTTAGGGGGACTAAGGGCCGCAATGAGCAGTTCTTC	CASSQLRGTKGRNEQFF
.	TRBV7-2	TRBJ2-7	.	TGTGCCAGCAGCCCGGTGGCGGTTGGTTACTACGAGCAGTACTTC	CASSPVAVGYYEQYF
TRBD2	TRBV30	TRBJ2-1	.	TGTGCCTGGACTAGACTAGCGGCCCCTTACAATGAGCAGTTCTTC	CAWTRLAAPYNEQFF
TRBD2	TRBV30	TRBJ2-1	.	TGTGCCTGGAGTGTACTTAACGGGAGGGGAAGTGAGCAGTTCTTC	CAWSVLNGRGSEQFF
.	TRBV7-8	TRBJ1-5	.	TGTGCCAGCAGCTCCCGACAGGTTGAACAGCCCCAGCATTTT	CASSSRQVEQPQHF
.	TRBV18	TRBJ1-1	.	TGTGCCAGCTCACTGAGGGATCTGAACACTGAAGCTTTCTTT	CASSLRDLNTEAFF
TRBD1	TRBV30	TRBJ1-1	few	TGTGCCTGGGCCCCGGGACAGGGGTATACTGAAGCTTTCTTT	CAWAPGQGYTEAFF
TRBD1	TRBV6-5	TRBJ1-5	.	TGTGCCAGCAGCCCCGGGACAGGGGGTTCTCAGCCCCAGCATTTT	CASSPGTGGSQPQHF